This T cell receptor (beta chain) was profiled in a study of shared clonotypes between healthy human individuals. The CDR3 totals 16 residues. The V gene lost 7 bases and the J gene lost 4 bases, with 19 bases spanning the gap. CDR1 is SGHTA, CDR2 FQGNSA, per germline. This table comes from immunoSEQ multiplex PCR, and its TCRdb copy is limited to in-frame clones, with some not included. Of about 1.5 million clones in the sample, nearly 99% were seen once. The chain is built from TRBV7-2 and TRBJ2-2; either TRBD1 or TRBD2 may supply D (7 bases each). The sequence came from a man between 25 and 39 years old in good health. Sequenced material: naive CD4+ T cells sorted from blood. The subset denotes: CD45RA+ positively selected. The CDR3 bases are TGTGCCAGCAACCGAAATCCAGGGGGGGGCACCGGGGAGCTGTTTTTT. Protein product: CASNRNPGGGTGELFF.